These T cell receptor beta chains were read from a single sample in a study of blood T cell repertoires in COVID-19. The data were produced by immunoSEQ multiplex PCR, yet TCRdb's version contains in-frame clones alone and is incomplete. Counted here are 140,000 or so clones, more than 75% occurring once; the ten biggest clones make up 4% to 5%. Sequencing was done on a sample of peripheral blood. The source of these receptors is a woman in her seventies with COVID-19, enrolled during active disease. Both conserved end residues are part of each CDR3. Each record gives: V gene, D gene, J gene, clone size, CDR3 protein, CDR3 DNA. The D gene is left open where the match is weak. Clone size, where shown, is once, few, many, or a class for clones that have expanded.

TRBV7-2,TRBD2,TRBJ2-3,-,CASSWRRGALDTQYF,TGTGCCAGCAGCTGGCGGCGGGGGGCCCTTGATACGCAGTATTTT
TRBV9,-,TRBJ2-5,-,CASSRKSGGETQYF,TGTGCCAGCAGCCGTAAATCCGGGGGAGAGACCCAGTACTTC
TRBV5-1,TRBD2,TRBJ2-1,-,CASSFEASGDLSQFF,TGCGCCAGCAGCTTTGAGGCTAGCGGGGACCTGTCGCAGTTCTTC
TRBV9,-,TRBJ1-3,-,CASSGGLAGNTIYF,TGTGCCAGCAGCGGGGGGCTGGCTGGAAACACCATATATTTT
TRBV7-9,-,TRBJ1-4,-,CATNAWEKLFF,TGTGCCACCAACGCGTGGGAAAAACTGTTTTTT
TRBV6-1,-,TRBJ1-6,few,CASSEVRGSGRSSPLHF,TGTGCCAGCAGTGAAGTAAGGGGTTCCGGTAGGAGTTCACCCCTCCACTTT
TRBV19,TRBD1,TRBJ1-1,few,CASSTGGVGSYTEAFF,TGTGCCAGTAGTACAGGGGGCGTAGGTAGTTACACTGAAGCTTTCTTT
TRBV7-8,-,TRBJ1-4,-,CASSYAPQGNEKLFF,TGTGCCAGCAGCTACGCACCGCAGGGTAATGAAAAACTGTTTTTT
TRBV5-1,TRBD1,TRBJ1-1,-,CASSTGPPTGGGGTEAFF,TGCGCCAGCAGCACGGGACCCCCGACAGGGGGCGGGGGCACTGAAGCTTTCTTT
TRBV6-6,-,TRBJ2-7,once,CASSSEVILAEQYF,TGTGCCAGCAGCTCGGAGGTGATTCTGGCCGAGCAGTACTTC
TRBV2,-,TRBJ1-4,-,CASRAGFLVEKLFF,TGTGCCAGCAGGGCCGGGTTTCTTGTTGAAAAACTGTTTTTT
TRBV14,-,TRBJ2-3,once,CASSQEASTDTQYF,TGTGCCAGCAGCCAAGAAGCTAGCACAGATACGCAGTATTTT
TRBV5-6,-,TRBJ2-7,few,CASSSNRFHSYEQYF,TGTGCCAGCAGCTCCAACAGGTTCCACTCCTACGAGCAGTACTTC
TRBV9,TRBD2,TRBJ2-3,-,CASRPSGGTTDTQYF,TGTGCCAGCAGGCCGAGCGGGGGGACGACAGATACGCAGTATTTT
TRBV19,-,TRBJ1-6,-,CASSGGGGDNSPLHF,TGTGCCAGTAGTGGAGGTGGGGGGGACAATTCACCCCTCCACTTT
TRBV14,-,TRBJ2-6,-,CASSQWGVGANVLTF,TGTGCCAGCAGCCAATGGGGGGTCGGGGCCAACGTCCTGACTTTC
TRBV16,-,TRBJ1-2,-,CASSPTTVQGSGYTF,TGTGCCAGCAGCCCAACTACGGTGCAGGGGAGCGGCTACACCTTC
TRBV4-1,-,TRBJ1-1,-,CASSQDSGGNTEAFF,TGCGCCAGCAGCCAAGATTCGGGGGGGAACACTGAAGCTTTCTTT
TRBV28,-,TRBJ1-1,-,CASSLSPDRSRGAFF,TGTGCCAGCAGTTTATCCCCAGACAGGAGCCGTGGGGCTTTCTTT
TRBV5-1,-,TRBJ1-4,few,CASSLGQVGEKLFF,TGCGCCAGCAGCTTGGGGCAGGTTGGAGAAAAACTGTTTTTT
TRBV9,-,TRBJ2-1,-,CASSVGLVFVEQFF,TGTGCCAGCAGCGTAGGGCTAGTGTTTGTTGAGCAGTTCTTC
TRBV28,-,TRBJ1-2,-,CASSLWKEGRRGYTF,TGTGCCAGCAGTTTATGGAAGGAGGGGCGACGAGGCTACACCTTC
TRBV5-4,-,TRBJ2-6,-,CASSRGGRRHSGANVLTF,TGTGCCAGCAGCCGAGGGGGACGGAGACACTCTGGGGCCAACGTCCTGACTTTC